This TCR beta chain was recorded in a study of cytomegalovirus exposure and HLA in healthy donors. Some clones are missing from TCRdb's copy, which holds only in-frame ones; the method was immunoSEQ multiplex PCR. The sample lists about 190,000 clones, approximately 85% occurring once. Remarks on this clone: Its antigen is not known.

Regarding the study as a whole: It was 150 to 200 TCR beta chains that were listed as cytomegalovirus-associated.

V shed 0 bases and J shed 10 bases, with 19 bases lying between them. Germline CDR1 LGHNA, CDR2 YNFKEQ. The CDR3 sequence is 16 residues long. The chain carries TRBV4-2 and TRBJ2-1; perhaps TRBD2 as D (6 bases). Sequences were obtained from PBMCs. The sequence derives from a young woman in good health and CMV-seronegative. The CDR3 is CASSQEADSGDREQFF. CDR3 DNA: TGTGCCAGCAGCCAAGAGGCGGATAGCGGAGACCGGGAGCAGTTCTTC.